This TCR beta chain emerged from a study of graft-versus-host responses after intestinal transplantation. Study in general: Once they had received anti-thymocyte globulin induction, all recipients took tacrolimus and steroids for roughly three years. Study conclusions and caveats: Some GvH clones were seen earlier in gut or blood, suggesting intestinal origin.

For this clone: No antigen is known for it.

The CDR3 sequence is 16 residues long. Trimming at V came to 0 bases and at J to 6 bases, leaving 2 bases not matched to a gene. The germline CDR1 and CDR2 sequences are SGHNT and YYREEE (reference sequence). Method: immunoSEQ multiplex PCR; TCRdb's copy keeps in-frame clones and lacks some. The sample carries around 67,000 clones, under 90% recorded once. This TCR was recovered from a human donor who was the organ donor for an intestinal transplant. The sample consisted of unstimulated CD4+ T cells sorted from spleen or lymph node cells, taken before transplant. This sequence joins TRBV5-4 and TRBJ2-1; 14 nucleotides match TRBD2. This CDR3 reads CASSLGGLAGVNEQFF. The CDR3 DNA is TGTGCCAGCAGCTTGGGGGGACTAGCGGGAGTCAATGAGCAGTTCTTC.